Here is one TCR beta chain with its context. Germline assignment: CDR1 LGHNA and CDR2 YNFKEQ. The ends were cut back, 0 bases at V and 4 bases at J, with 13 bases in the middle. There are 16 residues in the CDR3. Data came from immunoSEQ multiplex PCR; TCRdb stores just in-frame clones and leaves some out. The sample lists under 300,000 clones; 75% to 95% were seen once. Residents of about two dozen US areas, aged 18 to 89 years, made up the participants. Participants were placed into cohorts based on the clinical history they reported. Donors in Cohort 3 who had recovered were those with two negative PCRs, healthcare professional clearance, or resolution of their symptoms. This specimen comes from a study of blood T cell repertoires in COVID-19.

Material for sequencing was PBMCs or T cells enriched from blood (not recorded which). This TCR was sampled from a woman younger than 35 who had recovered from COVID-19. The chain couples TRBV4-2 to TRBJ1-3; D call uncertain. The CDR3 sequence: CASSQDLPGSGNTIYF. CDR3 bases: TGTGCCAGCAGCCAAGATTTGCCGGGTTCCGGAAACACCATATATTTT.